The 15 T cell receptor beta chains below come from one sample, sequenced in a study of shared clonotypes between healthy human individuals. Naive-designated CD8 cells lacked CD45RO, were positively enriched for CCR7, and omitted terminally differentiated effector memory CD45RA+ cells. Assay: immunoSEQ multiplex PCR; the TCRdb copy retains only in-frame clones and omits some. The table lists 450,000 to 700,000 clones, roughly 96% of them singletons. The sequenced sample was naive CD8+ T cells sorted from blood. These receptors were obtained from a woman under 40 in good health.

The genes are TRBV28 and TRBJ1-4; D is ambiguous. Between the trimmed V and J ends, which lost 4 bases and 0 bases, there was a span of 9 bases. CDR1 is MDHEN and CDR2 is SYDVKM in the germline V gene. The CDR3 spans 15 residues. The DNA for the CDR3 is TGTGCCAGCAGTTCATTGAGGGCAACTAATGAAAAACTGTTTTTT. It yields the protein CASSSLRATNEKLFF.

The chain couples TRBV6-6 to TRBJ2-4, with TRBD1 as a possible D gene (6 bases). V was shortened by 6 bases and J by 4 bases, with 10 bases between the two germline ends. This CDR3 is 13 amino acids long. Germline CDR1 MNHNY, CDR2 SVGAGI (reference sequence). The chain's CDR3 is CASSPGTKNIQYF. As DNA, the CDR3 is TGTGCCAGCAGCCCCGGGACAAAAAACATTCAGTACTTC.

A single count supports this clone. The rearrangement links TRBV4-2 to TRBJ2-1; D unclear. Germline V gene data show CDR1 as LGHNA and CDR2 as YNFKEQ. The CDR3 sequence is 12 residues long. Trimming took 4 bases from V and 5 from J, leaving 6 bases between them. The CDR3 reads CASSPTHNEQFF. The CDR3 DNA is TGTGCCAGCAGCCCGACTCACAATGAGCAGTTCTTC.

This clone appeared a single time. The rearrangement joins TRBV2 to TRBJ2-7; 9 bases are a match to TRBD1. Trimming cost V 6 bases and J 6 bases; bases outside gene matches: 9. Germline V gene sequence: CDR1 SNHLY, CDR2 FYNNEI. The CDR3 contains 14 residues. Here the CDR3 reads CASRPGTGSAEQYF. As DNA, the CDR3 is TGTGCCAGCAGGCCCGGGACAGGGTCCGCCGAGCAGTACTTC.

This chain joins TRBV28 and TRBJ1-5; D gene ambiguous. V gave up 6 bases and J gave up 7 bases, with 16 bases separating them. The CDR3 is made up of 14 amino acids. Germline values: CDR1 MDHEN, CDR2 SYDVKM. Here the CDR3 DNA reads TGTGCCAGCAGCCCTTCGGTGGGCTCCCAGCCCCAGCATTTT. It translates to CASSPSVGSQPQHF.

V is TRBV7-9 and J is TRBJ2-5; D is unresolved. With 1 base removed from V and 0 bases from J, the gap between germline ends came to 6 bases. The CDR3 contains 14 residues. Germline V gives CDR1 SEHNR, CDR2 FQNEAQ (reference sequence). CDR3 sequence (DNA): TGTGCCAGCAGCTTAGGGCAGGACCAAGAGACCCAGTACTTC. Protein: CASSLGQDQETQYF.

This chain connects TRBV11-1 to TRBJ2-7; either TRBD1 or TRBD2 may supply D (6 bases each). V lost 5 bases and J lost 1, with 12 bases in between. CDR3 size: 14 residues. Germline CDR1 is SGHAT and CDR2 is FQDESV (reference sequence). The CDR3 nucleotides read TGTGCCAGCAGCCTAGGAGGGGGTTCCTACGAGCAGTACTTC. This translates into CASSLGGGSYEQYF.

The DNA for the CDR3 is TGTGCCACGGGAGTGAACACCGGGGAGCTGTTTTTT. This translates into CATGVNTGELFF. V gene TRBV5-4 combines with J gene TRBJ2-2, with a possible D match to TRBD2 (6 bases). Trimming pared 9 bases from V and 1 base from J, leaving 7 bases between. The CDR3 totals 12 residues. Germline V CDR1 and CDR2: SGHNT, YYREEE (reference sequence).

This sequence joins TRBV4-1 and TRBJ2-1, with 12 bases aligning to TRBD1. Trimming removed 1 base from V and 8 bases from J; junction bases left unmatched: 6. Per germline, CDR1 MGHRA and CDR2 YSYEKL. The CDR3 contains 16 residues. The CDR3: CASSQVGDRGQDEQFF. CDR3 sequence (DNA): TGCGCCAGCAGCCAAGTCGGGGACAGGGGGCAGGATGAGCAGTTCTTC.

The V and J genes are TRBV27 and TRBJ2-7, with TRBD2 matching 7 bases. V shed 6 bases, J shed 10 bases, and the junction held 18 bases outside the gene matches. The germline CDR1 and CDR2 sequences are MNHEY and SMNVEV (reference sequence). The CDR3 contains 15 residues. This chain's CDR3 is CASSGGASGSSSQYF. DNA for the CDR3: TGTGCCAGCAGCGGTGGGGCTAGCGGCTCCAGTTCCCAGTACTTC.

The rearrangement links TRBV25-1 to TRBJ1-2; the match to TRBD1 covers 9 bases. The CDR3 contains 17 residues. The V gene end was trimmed by 3 bases and the J gene end by 0 bases; junction bases not matched to a gene: 8. Germline CDR1 and CDR2: MGHDK and SYGVNS. The CDR3 DNA is TGTGCCAGCAGTGATCGAACAGGGGGCTTAGCTAACTATGGCTACACCTTC. Its translation: CASSDRTGGLANYGYTF.

This chain connects TRBV27 to TRBJ2-1; TRBD2 agrees at 13 bases. The V gene's germline CDR1 is MNHEY and CDR2 SMNVEV (reference sequence). The CDR3 runs 16 residues. Trimming removed 6 bases from V and 4 bases from J; junction bases left unmatched: 6. The CDR3 here is CASSRGTSGMYNEQFF. The CDR3 region has the DNA TGTGCCAGCAGCCGCGGGACTAGCGGGATGTACAATGAGCAGTTCTTC.

V and J are TRBV5-4 and TRBJ2-7; TRBD2 aligns across 8 bases. Germline V gene lookup returns CDR1 SGHNT and CDR2 YYREEE (reference sequence). With 3 bases clipped from V and 4 bases from J, the junction kept 9 bases outside the gene matches. The CDR3 extends over 15 amino acids. The CDR3 is CASSSEGGRSYEQYF. CDR3 bases: TGTGCCAGCAGCTCCGAGGGCGGGAGGTCGTACGAGCAGTACTTC. The whole variable domain, filled in from reference TRBV5-4 and TRBJ2-7, reads ETGVTQSPTHLIKTRGQQVTLRCSSQSGHNTVSWYQQALGQGPQFIFQYYREEENGRGNFPPRFSGLQFPNYSSELNVNALELDDSALYLCASSSEGGRSYEQYFGPGTRLTVT.

The rearrangement joins TRBV7-9 to TRBJ2-1, with D possibly TRBD2 on 6 matching bases. Between the trimmed V and J ends, which lost 4 bases and 6 bases, there was a span of 19 bases. CDR1 is SEHNR and CDR2 is FQNEAQ in the germline V gene (reference sequence). This CDR3 spans 16 amino acids. CDR3 nucleotides: TGTGCCAGCAGCTCACCGGCTCAGGCGGGGAGCAATGAGCAGTTCTTC. Translated, it gives CASSSPAQAGSNEQFF. The full variable domain, its missing parts supplied by reference TRBV7-9 and TRBJ2-1, is DTGVSQNPRHKITKRGQNVTFRCDPISEHNRLYWYRQTLGQGPEFLTYFQNEAQLEKSRLLSDRFSAERPKGSFSTLEIQRTEQGDSAMYLCASSSPAQAGSNEQFFGPGTRLTVL.

With respect to this clone: Other DNA sequences in the same sample also yield this CDR3. V and J are TRBV5-6 and TRBJ1-1; D unresolved. Per the germline V gene, CDR1 is SGHDT and CDR2 is YYEEEE. Trimming pared 4 bases from V and 3 bases from J, leaving 7 bases between. The CDR3 runs to 12 residues. CDR3 nucleotide sequence: TGTGCCAGCAGCCTTCTGGACACTGAAGCTTTCTTT. Translation: CASSLLDTEAFF.